This paragraph covers one TCR beta chain sequence. This record comes from a study of technical replicates of blood from a handful of donors. TCRdb's table, derived via immunoSEQ multiplex PCR, lists solely in-frame clones and lacks some. The table records about 100,000 clones, approximately 94% of them present only once. Sequencing was carried out using T cells isolated from PBMCs. This sequence originates from a human donor in good health.

In DNA form, the CDR3 reads TGTGCCAGCAGTTACGACTCTAACAATGAGCAGTTCTTC. It translates to CASSYDSNNEQFF. The V gene is TRBV27, the J gene TRBJ2-1; the D is unclear. Trimming left V 4 bases short and J 5 bases short, with 9 bases between. CDR3 length: 13 residues. Germline V gives CDR1 MNHEY, CDR2 SMNVEV (reference sequence).